Below, one TCR beta chain is given with its context. Time point specified: patch test 2, 6 weeks after DPC sensitization. The treatment denotes: therapeutic diphenylcyclopropenone sensitization with weekly scalp DPC. Blood was collected ahead of every patch test applied. The authors' total RNA extraction used unfractionated whole blood. The CDR3 length is 17 residues. V lost 1 base to trimming and J lost 6 bases; unmatched junction nucleotides: 8. In germline, CDR1 is MNHEY, CDR2 SMNVEV (reference sequence). The data belong to a study of human T cells and chemical hapten exposure. In the original analysis: A per-sample median of approximately 87,000 TCRs was observed, with counts ranging from about 20,000 to 750,000. TCRdb reprocessed the RACE reads via MiXCR and lists one record per CDR3 protein. The V and J calls were not made by the authors but by TCRdb's processing. This sample has about 140,000 distinct CDR3 sequences, with 12% found just once.

V usage is TRBV27 and J usage is TRBJ2-1, with TRBD2 matching 11 bases. The sequenced sample was whole blood, obtained in connection with sensitization to the hapten diphenylcyclopropenone (DPC). This receptor was identified in a woman aged 45-60 years with alopecia areata. Some clones in this sample may be carry-over from other donors' samples. CDR3 coding DNA: TGTGCCAGCAGTTTATACGTAGCGGGAGGGGAGAGCAATGAGCAGTTCTTC. This sequence encodes CASSLYVAGGESNEQFF.